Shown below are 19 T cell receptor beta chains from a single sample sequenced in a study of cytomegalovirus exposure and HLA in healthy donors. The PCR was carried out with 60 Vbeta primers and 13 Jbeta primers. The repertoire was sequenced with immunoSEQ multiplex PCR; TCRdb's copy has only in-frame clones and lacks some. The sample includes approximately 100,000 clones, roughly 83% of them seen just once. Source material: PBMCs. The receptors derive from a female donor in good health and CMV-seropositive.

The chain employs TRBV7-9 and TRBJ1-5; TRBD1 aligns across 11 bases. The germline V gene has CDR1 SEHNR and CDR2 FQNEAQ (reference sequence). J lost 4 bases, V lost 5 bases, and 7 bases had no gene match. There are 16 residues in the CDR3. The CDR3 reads CASSHWTGGLNQPQHF. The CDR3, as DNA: TGTGCCAGCAGCCACTGGACAGGGGGCTTGAATCAGCCCCAGCATTTT.

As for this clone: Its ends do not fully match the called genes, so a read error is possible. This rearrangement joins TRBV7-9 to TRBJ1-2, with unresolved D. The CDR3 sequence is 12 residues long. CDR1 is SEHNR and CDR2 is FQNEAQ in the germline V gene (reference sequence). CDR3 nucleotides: TGTGCCAGCACGCGGGGTAACAATGGCTACACCTTC. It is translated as CASTRGNNGYTF.

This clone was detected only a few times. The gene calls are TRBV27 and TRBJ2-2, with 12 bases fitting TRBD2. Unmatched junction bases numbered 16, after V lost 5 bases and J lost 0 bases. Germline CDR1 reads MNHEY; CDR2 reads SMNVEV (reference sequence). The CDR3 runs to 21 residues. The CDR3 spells CASSPRRTSGNRLPNTGELFF. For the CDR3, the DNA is TGTGCCAGCAGTCCCCGAAGGACTAGCGGGAACCGATTGCCGAACACCGGGGAGCTGTTTTTT.

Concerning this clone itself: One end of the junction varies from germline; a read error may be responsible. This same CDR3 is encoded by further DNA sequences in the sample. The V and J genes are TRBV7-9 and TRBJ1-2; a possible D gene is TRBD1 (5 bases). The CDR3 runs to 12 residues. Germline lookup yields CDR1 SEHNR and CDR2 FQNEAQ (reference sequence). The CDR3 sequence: CSSSPTGHGYTF. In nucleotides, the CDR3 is TGTTCCAGCAGCCCCACAGGCCATGGCTACACCTTC.

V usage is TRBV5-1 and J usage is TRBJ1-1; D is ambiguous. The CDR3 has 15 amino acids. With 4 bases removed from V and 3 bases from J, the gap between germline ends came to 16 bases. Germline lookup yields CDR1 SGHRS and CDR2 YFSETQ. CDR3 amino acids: CASSPPAVGYTEAFF. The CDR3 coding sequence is TGCGCCAGCAGCCCCCCAGCGGTTGGGTACACTGAAGCTTTCTTT.

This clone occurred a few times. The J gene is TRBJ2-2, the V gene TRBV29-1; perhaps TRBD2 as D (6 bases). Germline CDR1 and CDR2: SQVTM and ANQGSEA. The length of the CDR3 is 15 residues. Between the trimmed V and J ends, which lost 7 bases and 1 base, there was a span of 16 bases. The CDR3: CSAYRASENTGELFF. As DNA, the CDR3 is TGCAGCGCTTATCGGGCTAGCGAGAACACCGGGGAGCTGTTTTTT.

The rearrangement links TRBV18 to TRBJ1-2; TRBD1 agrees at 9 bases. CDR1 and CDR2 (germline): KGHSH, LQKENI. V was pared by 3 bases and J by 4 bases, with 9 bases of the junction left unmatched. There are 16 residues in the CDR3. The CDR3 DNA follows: TGTGCCAGCTCACCCTTGGGACAGGGTCGAACCTATGGCTACACCTTC. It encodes CASSPLGQGRTYGYTF.

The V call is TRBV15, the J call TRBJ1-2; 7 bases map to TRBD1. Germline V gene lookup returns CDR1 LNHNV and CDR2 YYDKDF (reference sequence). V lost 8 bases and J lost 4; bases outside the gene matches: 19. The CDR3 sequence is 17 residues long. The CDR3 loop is CATALSPHRGISYGYTF. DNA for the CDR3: TGTGCCACCGCGTTGTCACCACACAGGGGCATAAGCTATGGCTACACCTTC.

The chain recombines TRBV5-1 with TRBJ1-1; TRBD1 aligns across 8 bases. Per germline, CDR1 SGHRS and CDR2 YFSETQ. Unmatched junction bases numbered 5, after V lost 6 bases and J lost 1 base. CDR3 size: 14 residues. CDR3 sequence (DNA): TGCGCCAGCACCCCGACAGGGGCGAACACTGAAGCTTTCTTT. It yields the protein CASTPTGANTEAFF. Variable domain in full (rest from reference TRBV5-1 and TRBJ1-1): KAGVTQTPRYLIKTRGQQVTLSCSPISGHRSVSWYQQTPGQGLQFLFEYFSETQRNKGNFPGRFSGRQFSNSRSEMNVSTLELGDSALYLCASTPTGANTEAFFGQGTRLTVV.

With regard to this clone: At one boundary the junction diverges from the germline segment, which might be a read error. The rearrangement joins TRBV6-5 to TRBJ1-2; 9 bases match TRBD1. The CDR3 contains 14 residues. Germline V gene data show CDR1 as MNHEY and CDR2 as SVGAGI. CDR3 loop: CASRFTGTGTGYTF. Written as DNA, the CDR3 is TGTGCGAGCAGATTCACCGGGACAGGGACCGGCTACACCTTC.

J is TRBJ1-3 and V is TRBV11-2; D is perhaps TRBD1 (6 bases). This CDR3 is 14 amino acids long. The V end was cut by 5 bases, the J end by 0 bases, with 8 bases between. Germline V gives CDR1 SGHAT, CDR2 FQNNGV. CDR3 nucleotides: TGTGCCAGCAGCACAGGGAACTCTGGAAACACCATATATTTT. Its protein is CASSTGNSGNTIYF.

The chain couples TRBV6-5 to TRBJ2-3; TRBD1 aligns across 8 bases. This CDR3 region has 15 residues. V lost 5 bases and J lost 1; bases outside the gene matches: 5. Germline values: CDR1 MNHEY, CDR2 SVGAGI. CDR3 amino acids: CASSPGTGGTDTQYF. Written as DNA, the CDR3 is TGTGCCAGCAGTCCTGGGACAGGAGGCACAGATACGCAGTATTTT.

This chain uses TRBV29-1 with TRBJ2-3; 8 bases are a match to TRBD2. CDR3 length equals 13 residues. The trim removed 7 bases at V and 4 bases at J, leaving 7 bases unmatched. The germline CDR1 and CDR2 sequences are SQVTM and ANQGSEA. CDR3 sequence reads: CSAGAGAADTQYF. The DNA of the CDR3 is TGCAGCGCCGGAGCGGGGGCAGCAGATACGCAGTATTTT.

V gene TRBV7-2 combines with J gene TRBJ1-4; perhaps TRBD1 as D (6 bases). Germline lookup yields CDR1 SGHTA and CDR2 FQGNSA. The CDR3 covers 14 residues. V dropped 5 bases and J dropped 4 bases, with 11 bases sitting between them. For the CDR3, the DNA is TGTGCCAGCAGCCTGGACAGCGATAATGAAAAACTGTTTTTT. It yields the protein CASSLDSDNEKLFF.

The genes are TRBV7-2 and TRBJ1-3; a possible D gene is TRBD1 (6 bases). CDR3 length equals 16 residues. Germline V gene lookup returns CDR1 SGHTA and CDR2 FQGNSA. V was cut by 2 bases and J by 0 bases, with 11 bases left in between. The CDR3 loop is CASSLSGTPSGNTIYF. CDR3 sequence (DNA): TGTGCCAGCAGCTTATCCGGGACACCCTCTGGAAACACCATATATTTT.

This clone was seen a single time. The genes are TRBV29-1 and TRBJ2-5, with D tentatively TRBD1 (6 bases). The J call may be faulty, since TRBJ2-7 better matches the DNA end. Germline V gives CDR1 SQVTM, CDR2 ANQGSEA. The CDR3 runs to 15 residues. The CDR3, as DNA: TGCAGCGTTGAAGGGGACATAGGTTCCCTCTACGAGCAGTACTTC. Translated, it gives CSVEGDIGSLYEQYF.

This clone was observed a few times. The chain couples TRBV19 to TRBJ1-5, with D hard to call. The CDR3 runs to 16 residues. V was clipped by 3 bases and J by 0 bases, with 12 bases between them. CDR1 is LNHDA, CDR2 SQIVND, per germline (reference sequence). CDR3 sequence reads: CASSMSARGSNQPQHF. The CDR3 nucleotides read TGTGCCAGTAGTATGAGCGCCAGAGGTAGCAATCAGCCCCAGCATTTT.

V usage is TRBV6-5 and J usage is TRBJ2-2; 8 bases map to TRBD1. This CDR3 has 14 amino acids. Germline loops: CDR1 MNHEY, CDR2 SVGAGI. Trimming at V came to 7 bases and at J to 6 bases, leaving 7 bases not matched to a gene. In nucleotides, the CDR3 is TGTGCCAGCAACCCGACAGGGGCGGCCGGGGAGCTGTTTTTT. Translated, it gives CASNPTGAAGELFF.

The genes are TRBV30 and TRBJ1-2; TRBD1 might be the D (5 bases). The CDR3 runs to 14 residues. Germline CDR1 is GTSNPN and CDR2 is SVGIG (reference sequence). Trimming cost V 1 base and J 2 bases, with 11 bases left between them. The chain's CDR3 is CAWSGSGLNYGYTF. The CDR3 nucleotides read TGTGCCTGGAGTGGTTCGGGACTCAACTATGGCTACACCTTC.